Sequencing of this T cell receptor beta chain was carried out in a study of read filtering for tumor transcriptome and immune sequencing. Study in general: 8 patients were R-ISS I, 16 were R-ISS II, 7 were R-ISS III.

This clonotype came up many times. This library used around 400 ng RNA and molecular barcoded adaptors spanning alpha/delta and beta/gamma chains. Each CDR3 protein is one row after TCRdb ran MiXCR on the reads. Of more than 100,000 distinct CDR3 sequences in the sample, 10% to 15% are singletons; the top ten hold around 10%. Trimming stripped 7 bases from V and 3 bases from J, with 18 bases between. The CDR3 consists of 15 residues. CDR1 is MNHNS and CDR2 is SASEGT in the germline V gene. What was sequenced was a population of CD138-negative cells sorted from bone marrow. The genes are TRBV6-1 and TRBJ1-2; unclear D gene. The source of this sequence is a donor aged 40 or over with multiple myeloma. The CDR3 nucleotides read TGTGCCAGCAACCCGTGGGGTGCTAGTGACTATGGCTACACCTTC. Translated, it gives CASNPWGASDYGYTF.